These 15 T cell receptor beta chains were all obtained from the same sample, sequenced in a study of blood T cell repertoires in COVID-19. The method was immunoSEQ multiplex PCR; TCRdb's version includes in-frame clones alone and lacks a portion of them. The table lists roughly 440,000 clones, around 88% of them singletons. Sequencing input: peripheral blood. These receptors were obtained from a woman in her forties or fifties with COVID-19, enrolled during active disease.

Written as DNA, the CDR3 is TGTGCCAGCAGTTTTGGGGACAGGGTAAGCAATCAGCCCCAGCATTTT. Its protein product is CASSFGDRVSNQPQHF. The chain recombines TRBV28 with TRBJ1-5; 9 nucleotides line up with TRBD1. J lost 1 base, V lost 3 bases, and 4 bases had no gene match. Germline CDR1 reads MDHEN; CDR2 reads SYDVKM. The CDR3 runs 16 residues.

This chain connects TRBV4-1 to TRBJ2-5; 8 bases match TRBD1. The V segment lost 1 base and the J segment 5 bases; nucleotides outside the gene matches: 6. Germline V gene lookup returns CDR1 MGHRA and CDR2 YSYEKL. The CDR3 extends over 15 amino acids. CDR3 region: CASSQVQGARETQYF. In DNA form, the CDR3 reads TGCGCCAGCAGCCAAGTTCAGGGGGCCCGGGAGACCCAGTACTTC.

The chain couples TRBV21-1 to TRBJ1-6; no DNA check was done on the table's D call, TRBD1. TRBV21-1 is a pseudogene. The CDR3 runs 18 residues. For the CDR3, the DNA is TGTGCCAGCAGCGACGTACCCGACAGGGTCGAAAATAATTCACCCCTCCACTTT. Its protein is CASSDVPDRVENNSPLHF.

This clone was recorded once. The V call is TRBV5-1, the J call TRBJ1-4; D is unresolved. This CDR3 region has 17 residues. CDR1 and CDR2 (germline): SGHRS, YFSETQ. V gave up 0 bases and J gave up 0 bases, with 12 bases separating them. The CDR3 loop reads CASSLEPPGATNEKLFF. Written as DNA, the CDR3 is TGCGCCAGCAGCTTGGAGCCCCCCGGTGCAACTAATGAAAAACTGTTTTTT.

A single count supports this clone. The chain combines TRBV30 with TRBJ1-1; 8 nucleotides line up with TRBD1. The CDR3 totals 12 residues. V gave up 5 bases and J gave up 4 bases; unmatched junction bases: 3. Germline V CDR1 and CDR2: GTSNPN, SVGIG (reference sequence). The CDR3, as DNA: TGTGCCTGGGCGACAGGGGTCACTGAAGCTTTCTTT. It translates to CAWATGVTEAFF.

CDR3 in amino acids: CATRVGESGYTF. The CDR3 nucleotides are TGTGCCACCAGGGTCGGAGAGAGCGGCTACACCTTC. This chain links TRBV27 with TRBJ1-2, with D maybe TRBD1 (5 bases). Germline assignment: CDR1 MNHEY and CDR2 SMNVEV (reference sequence). The CDR3 contains 12 residues. Trimming pared 10 bases from V and 8 bases from J, leaving 17 bases between.

CDR3 sequence (DNA): TGTGCCAGCAGCTTCAAAGGGGATGGAAGCAATCAGCCCCAGCATTTT. Translated: CASSFKGDGSNQPQHF. V usage is TRBV5-4 and J usage is TRBJ1-5; D perhaps matches TRBD1 (5 bases). The CDR3 length is 16 residues. CDR1 and CDR2 (germline): SGHNT, YYREEE (reference sequence). V was trimmed by 2 bases and J by 1 base, leaving 13 bases between them.

The table lists this clone with a count of one. The V gene is TRBV18, the J gene TRBJ1-4; D is undetermined. Per germline, CDR1 KGHSH and CDR2 LQKENI. This CDR3 region has 15 residues. The germline V and J ends were trimmed by 0 bases and 8 bases, with 13 bases remaining between them. This CDR3 reads CASSPPLSENEKLFF. The CDR3 nucleotides read TGTGCCAGCTCACCACCCCTGAGTGAGAACGAAAAACTGTTTTTT.

V is TRBV4-1 and J is TRBJ2-7; 7 nucleotides line up with TRBD1. J gave up 4 bases and V 4 bases, and 10 bases lay outside the gene matches. The CDR3 has 15 amino acids. The V gene's germline CDR1 is MGHRA and CDR2 YSYEKL. The CDR3 bases are TGCGCCAGCAGCCTTGTGACAGGGAAATTTTACGAGCAGTACTTC. Translating gives CASSLVTGKFYEQYF.

The V gene is TRBV5-1, the J gene TRBJ2-3; TRBD1 matches 8 bases. In germline, CDR1 is SGHRS, CDR2 YFSETQ. The length of the CDR3 is 15 residues. J gave up 0 bases and V 4 bases, and 4 bases lay outside the gene matches. Here the CDR3 reads CASSPGQVSTDTQYF. The CDR3 bases are TGCGCCAGCAGCCCGGGACAGGTTAGCACAGATACGCAGTATTTT. The variable domain in full, completed from reference TRBV5-1 and TRBJ2-3, reads KAGVTQTPRYLIKTRGQQVTLSCSPISGHRSVSWYQQTPGQGLQFLFEYFSETQRNKGNFPGRFSGRQFSNSRSEMNVSTLELGDSALYLCASSPGQVSTDTQYFGPGTRLTVL.

The V gene is TRBV24-1, the J gene TRBJ2-1, with 10 bases lining up with TRBD2. The germline gives CDR1 KGHDR, CDR2 SFDVKD. The CDR3 has 15 residues. V shed 2 bases and J 7 bases; nucleotides not matched to a gene: 4. This CDR3 is CATSDSSGGVNEQFF. The CDR3 DNA sequence: TGTGCCACCAGTGATTCCAGCGGGGGGGTTAATGAGCAGTTCTTC.

The rearrangement joins TRBV19 to TRBJ1-2; D gene ambiguous. Germline V gives CDR1 LNHDA, CDR2 SQIVND (reference sequence). V dropped 5 bases and J dropped 0 bases, with 10 bases sitting between them. The CDR3 is 14 amino acids. CDR3 sequence (DNA): TGTGCCAGTAGTGCAGCCGGGACTAACTATGGCTACACCTTC. Amino acids: CASSAAGTNYGYTF.

CDR3 region: CASSFGGDTGELFF. In nucleotides, the CDR3 is TGTGCCAGCAGCTTCGGGGGAGACACCGGGGAGCTGTTTTTT. The J gene is TRBJ2-2, the V gene TRBV13; D may be TRBD2 (6 bases). The CDR3 is 14 residues long. Between the trimmed V and J ends, which lost 3 bases and 3 bases, there was a span of 8 bases. Looked up from germline, CDR1 is PRHDT and CDR2 is FYEKMQ (reference sequence).

This rearrangement joins TRBV5-1 to TRBJ1-1, with a possible D match to TRBD1 (6 bases). CDR3 length: 14 amino acids. Germline assignment: CDR1 SGHRS and CDR2 YFSETQ. V lost 1 base and J 3 bases, leaving 10 bases between the germline ends. The CDR3 reads CASSLTGSDTEAFF. The CDR3 DNA reads TGCGCCAGCAGCTTGACAGGGTCCGACACTGAAGCTTTCTTT.

This clone was observed a handful of times. The chain employs TRBV19 and TRBJ2-6, with a possible D match to TRBD2 (6 bases). In germline, CDR1 is LNHDA, CDR2 SQIVND (reference sequence). This CDR3 region has 16 residues. Trimming pared 1 base from V and 4 bases from J, leaving 11 bases between. The CDR3 here is CASSIGGTSGANVLTF. For the CDR3, the DNA is TGTGCCAGTAGTATAGGGGGGACTTCCGGGGCCAACGTCCTGACTTTC.